The following is a T cell receptor beta chain sequence with its context. Its antigen is currently unknown. The protocol was immunoSEQ multiplex PCR, while the TCRdb copy is restricted to in-frame clones and leaves out a portion. The sample shows 85,000 to 100,000 clones, 70% to 90% of them seen only once. These data are taken from a study of OX40 agonist ivuxolimab in advanced cancers. The study's findings and limits: The study observed clonal expansion of CD4+ and CD8+ blood T cells by week 6 at 0.1 to 3.0 mg/kg. In the 0.1-3.0 mg/kg groups, partial responders showed among the lowest expansion.

V trimming: 5 bases; J trimming: 5 bases; junction bases outside the gene matches: 10. This CDR3 has 15 amino acids. Germline V lookup: CDR1 SGHRS, CDR2 YFSETQ. This receptor was identified in an adult with an advanced solid tumor such as melanoma, head and neck, liver or kidney cancer. This specimen was CD4+ or CD8+ T cells sorted from blood, taken in a trial of the OX40 agonist ivuxolimab. The V call is TRBV5-1, the J call TRBJ2-1; TRBD1 agrees at 7 bases. The CDR3 region is CASSFTGTVNNEQFF. CDR3 in DNA: TGCGCCAGCAGTTTCACCGGGACAGTTAACAATGAGCAGTTCTTC.